Sequencing of this TCR beta chain was carried out in a study of blood T cell repertoires in COVID-19. Study-level background: Sources were T cells, B-cell-depleted T cells, or PBMCs; the material itself was cDNA or gDNA.

Only in-frame clones appear in the TCRdb table, and some are missing; sequencing was by immunoSEQ multiplex PCR. The repertoire consists of 180,000 or so clones, with roughly 86% occurring once and the leading ten covering approximately 5%. Cohort allocation depended upon clinical history that participants reported. This clone was counted at least ten times. From germline, CDR1 is LGHNA and CDR2 YNFKEQ. This CDR3 contains 15 residues. With 3 bases removed from V and 3 bases from J, the gap between germline ends came to 13 bases. The source is a man between 35 and 55 years old with acute COVID-19. The source material was PBMCs or T cells enriched from blood (not recorded which). This chain connects TRBV4-2 to TRBJ2-3; the D gene is possibly TRBD1 (6 bases). Here the CDR3 DNA reads TGTGCCAGCAGCCAGATCAGGGGTCGAACAGATACGCAGTATTTT. Translated: CASSQIRGRTDTQYF.